One and the same sample provided the 4 T cell receptor beta chains below, sequenced in a study of blood T cell repertoires in COVID-19. The assay was immunoSEQ multiplex PCR, and TCRdb's table has in-frame clones only and misses some. In the table there are approximately 200,000 clones, roughly nine tenths of which are singletons. The sample taken for sequencing was peripheral blood. The source of these receptors is a woman aged 45-60 years with acute or convalescent COVID-19.

The J gene is TRBJ1-1, the V gene TRBV7-9, with 9 bases identical to TRBD1. The CDR3 extends over 14 amino acids. The J segment lost 4 bases and the V segment lost 7 bases, leaving 7 bases of the junction unmatched. CDR1 is SEHNR, CDR2 FQNEAQ, per germline (reference sequence). CDR3 protein: CASTLTGGFTEAFF. In DNA form, the CDR3 reads TGTGCCAGCACGCTAACAGGGGGCTTCACTGAAGCTTTCTTT.

This clone was found a few times. The J gene is TRBJ1-1, the V gene TRBV2; D gene ambiguous. Trimming took off 4 bases at V and 1 base at J, with 10 bases between the two ends. Looked up from germline, CDR1 is SNHLY and CDR2 is FYNNEI. The CDR3 is made up of 14 amino acids. CDR3 in amino acids: CASSVGRSNTEAFF. The CDR3 DNA is TGTGCCAGCAGTGTGGGCAGATCGAACACTGAAGCTTTCTTT.

The chain joins TRBV7-2 to TRBJ1-6; D is possibly TRBD1 (6 bases). The CDR3 totals 17 residues. V gave up 2 bases and J gave up 7 bases, with 18 bases separating them. Germline CDR1 and CDR2: SGHTA and FQGNSA. CDR3 in DNA: TGTGCCAGCAGCTTACCCATTGCAGGGGAAAAAAATTCACCCCTCCACTTT. It translates to CASSLPIAGEKNSPLHF.

This clone has at least ten counts. CDR3 loop: CATREGNEQFF. CDR3 DNA: TGTGCCACCAGGGAGGGCAATGAGCAGTTCTTC. This chain links TRBV24-1 with TRBJ2-1, with a possible D match to TRBD2 (6 bases). V lost 7 bases and J 6 bases, leaving 6 bases between the germline ends. The CDR3 has 11 residues. Per germline, CDR1 KGHDR and CDR2 SFDVKD.